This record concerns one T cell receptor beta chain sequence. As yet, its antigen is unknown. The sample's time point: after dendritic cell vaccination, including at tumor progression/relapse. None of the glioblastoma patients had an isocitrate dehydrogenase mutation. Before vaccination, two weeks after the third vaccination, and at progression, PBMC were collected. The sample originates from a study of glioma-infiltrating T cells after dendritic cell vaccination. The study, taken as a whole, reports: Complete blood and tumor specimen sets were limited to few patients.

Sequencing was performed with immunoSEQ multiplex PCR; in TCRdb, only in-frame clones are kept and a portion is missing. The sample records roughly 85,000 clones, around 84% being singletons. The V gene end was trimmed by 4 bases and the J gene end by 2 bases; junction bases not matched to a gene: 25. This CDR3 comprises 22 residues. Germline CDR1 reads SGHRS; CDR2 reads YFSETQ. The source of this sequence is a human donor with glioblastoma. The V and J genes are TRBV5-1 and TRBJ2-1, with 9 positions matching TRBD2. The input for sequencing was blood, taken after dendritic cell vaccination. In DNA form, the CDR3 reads TGCGCCAGCAGCGCCGGATCGCGGACTTCGATAGCGGGAGCGTTCGCCTACAATGAGCAGTTCTTC. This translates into CASSAGSRTSIAGAFAYNEQFF.